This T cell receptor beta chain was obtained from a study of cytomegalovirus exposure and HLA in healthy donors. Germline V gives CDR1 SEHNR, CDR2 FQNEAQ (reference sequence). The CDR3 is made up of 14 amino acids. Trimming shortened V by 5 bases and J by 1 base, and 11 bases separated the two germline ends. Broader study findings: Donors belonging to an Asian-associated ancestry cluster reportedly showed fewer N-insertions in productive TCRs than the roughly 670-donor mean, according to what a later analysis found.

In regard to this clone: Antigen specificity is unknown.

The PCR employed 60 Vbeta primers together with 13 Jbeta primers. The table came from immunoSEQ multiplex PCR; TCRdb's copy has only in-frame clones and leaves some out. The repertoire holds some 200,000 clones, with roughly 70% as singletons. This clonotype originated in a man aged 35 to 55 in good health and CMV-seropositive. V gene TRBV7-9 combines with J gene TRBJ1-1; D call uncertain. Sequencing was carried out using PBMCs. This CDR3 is CASSTRTENTEAFF. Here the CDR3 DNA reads TGTGCCAGCAGCACCCGAACAGAGAACACTGAAGCTTTCTTT.